This T cell receptor (beta chain) was obtained from a study of blood T cell repertoires in COVID-19. Study in general: Spain, Italy and the United States supplied samples that represented acute and convalescent COVID-19. T cells, B-cell-depleted T cells, or PBMCs provided the cDNA or gDNA that served as material.

Authors' processing steps: Nucleated cell number was recorded as an estimate derived from reference gene primer amplification. Measured with immunoSEQ multiplex PCR; TCRdb has only the in-frame clones, and not every one. That table supplies the V and J calls and clone size; D and trimming were determined from the DNA. The data show 300,000 or so clones, around 87% seen once. The CDR3 is 13 amino acids. Trimming removed 6 bases at V and 5 bases at J, with 13 bases between. CDR1 and CDR2 (germline): LNHDA, SQIVND (reference sequence). The TCR was taken from a man over 45 with active or convalescent COVID-19. The rearrangement joins TRBV19 to TRBJ1-1; no reliable D call. The specimen was peripheral blood. CDR3 nucleotide sequence: TGTGCCAGTAGCACCTCAAAGAGGACTGAAGCTTTCTTT. Protein sequence: CASSTSKRTEAFF.